Detailed here is one T cell receptor (beta chain). Its binding antigen is unknown. No quality values exist for individual bases; no much larger clone is one base distant. Mismatch repair deficiency in every enrolled patient was established by polymerase chain reaction or immunohistochemistry. TCR sequencing was performed for a few patients who responded to pembrolizumab therapy. The phase II trial prospectively evaluated PD-1 blockade with pembrolizumab in advanced mismatch repair-deficient cancers, independent of tissue of origin. Peripheral blood T cell samples were gathered serially, both before PD-1 blockade started and at multiple time points afterward. Blood sampling time points were reported as weeks after the first dose of pembrolizumab. The method behind the library was the immunoSEQ multiplex PCR assay. This immuneACCESS table, as held by TCRdb, lists in-frame sequences with V and J called but not all clones. Of the missing ones, under half trace to an unresolved V gene in checked studies; the others have no known cause. For this sample the table gives around 37,000 clones, of which 75% to 90% were detected only once. Less than 1.3% of the sample is in the top ten clones.

This sample stems from a study of PD-1 blockade in mismatch repair-deficient tumors (dated by TCRdb to about 2017). In the study overall: Between September 2013 and September 2016, the trial enrolled about 93 consecutive patients with approximately eleven mismatch repair-deficient cancer types, every one of whom had been previously treated and was progressing. Tumor-associated T cell clones were tracked in the peripheral blood of patients responding to PD-1 blockade by deep sequencing of TCR CDR3 regions. Here is what the overall study found, with its caveats: Clones residing in the tumor, which were often undetectable in blood before treatment, expanded quickly after pembrolizumab and then contracted, generally before radiologic responses.

The CDR3 spans 12 residues, from the cysteine through the phenylalanine. The DNA shown is the 36-base CDR3, in frame from base 1. CDR1 and CDR2, looked up from the germline V gene (reference sequence), are GTSNPN and SVGIG. V drops 5 bases and J drops 6 bases, leaving 13 bases in between. The rearranged chain carries TRBV30 and TRBJ1-1; matching of 6 bases hints at TRBD1 as the D gene. The material sequenced was PBMCs, taken 38 to 40 weeks after starting pembrolizumab. The sequence was obtained from an adult with mismatch repair-deficient cancer. The encoded CDR3 is CAWVDRRPEAFF. In nucleotide form, the sequence is TGTGCCTGGGTCGACAGGCGACCTGAAGCTTTCTTT.